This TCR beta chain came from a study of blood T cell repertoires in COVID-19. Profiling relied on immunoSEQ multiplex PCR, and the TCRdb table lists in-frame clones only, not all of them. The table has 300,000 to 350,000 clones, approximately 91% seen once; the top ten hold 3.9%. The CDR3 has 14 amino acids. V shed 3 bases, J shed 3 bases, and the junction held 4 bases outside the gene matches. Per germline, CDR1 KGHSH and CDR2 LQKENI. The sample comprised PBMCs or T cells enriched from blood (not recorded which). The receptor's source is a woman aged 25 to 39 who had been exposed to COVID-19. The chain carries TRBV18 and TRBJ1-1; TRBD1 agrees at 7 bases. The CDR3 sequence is CASSPFTGDTEAFF. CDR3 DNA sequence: TGTGCCAGCTCACCTTTCACAGGGGACACTGAAGCTTTCTTT.